This T cell receptor beta chain is drawn from a study of blood T cell repertoires in COVID-19. Study overall: The United States, Italy and Spain were the sources of the acute and convalescent COVID-19 samples. Nucleic acid was either cDNA or gDNA, and it came from T cells, B-cell-depleted T cells, or PBMCs.

The CDR3 is 15 amino acids. CDR1 and CDR2 from the germline V gene are LNHDA and SQIVND (reference sequence). The V end lost 4 bases, the J end lost 3 bases, and 13 bases lay between the germline ends. Under the authors' procedure: Reference gene primer amplification gave nucleated cell count estimates. The protocol was immunoSEQ multiplex PCR, while the TCRdb copy is restricted to in-frame clones and leaves out a portion. That table supplies the V and J calls and clone size; D and trimming were determined from the DNA. The data hold about 78,000 clones, with around 91% observed a single time. Sequencing was done on a sample of peripheral blood. The TCR comes from a woman in her forties or fifties in a cohort sampled during active COVID-19. The chain recombines TRBV19 with TRBJ1-5; D perhaps matches TRBD1 (6 bases). CDR3 in amino acids: CASSRGGGDNQPQHF. In DNA, the CDR3 is TGTGCCAGTAGTAGAGGGGGGGGCGACAATCAGCCCCAGCATTTT.